Reported below is one T cell receptor beta chain. The record originates from a study of blood T cells in healthy people across ages. Alongside a J-beta primer mix, a sample-barcoded 5' primer served in a second PCR lasting roughly 6 to 12 cycles. TCRdb reprocessed the 5' RACE reads via MiXCR and lists one record per CDR3 protein. The profile shows about 1.8 million distinct CDR3 sequences, about 50% of them singletons. Peripheral blood, ten milliliters per donor, was collected. Sequencing was carried out using blood. This clonotype was obtained from a woman in her thirties or forties in good health.

This CDR3 is CASSSLTSRAYEQYF. The CDR3 coding sequence is TGTGCCAGCAGCTCCTTGACGAGCCGCGCCTACGAGCAGTACTTC. This chain connects TRBV11-2 to TRBJ2-7; D not resolved. The CDR3 length is 15 residues. V was shortened by 4 bases and J by 2 bases, with 15 bases between the two germline ends. Germline V gene data show CDR1 as SGHAT and CDR2 as FQNNGV.